The 8 T cell receptor beta chains listed next were all sequenced from one sample in a study of blood T cell repertoires in COVID-19. Repertoires were generated with immunoSEQ multiplex PCR, while TCRdb's copy carries only in-frame clones and drops some. The table records approximately 50,000 clones, 80% to 90% of them present only once. What was sequenced was peripheral blood. The source is a human donor in a cohort sampled during active COVID-19.

The CDR3 region is CASSLQGLSYEQYF. In DNA form, the CDR3 reads TGTGCCAGTAGTCTACAGGGGCTTTCCTACGAGCAGTACTTC. The chain couples TRBV19 to TRBJ2-7, with 7 bases fitting TRBD1. V shed 5 bases, J shed 1 base, and the junction held 5 bases outside the gene matches. Germline lookup yields CDR1 LNHDA and CDR2 SQIVND (reference sequence). This CDR3 region has 14 residues.

J is TRBJ1-2 and V is TRBV7-2, with D hard to call. Trimming took off 2 bases at V and 8 bases at J, with 12 bases between the two ends. This CDR3 comprises 13 residues. Germline CDR1 and CDR2: SGHTA and FQGNSA. CDR3: CASSLLSAGGYTF. CDR3 nucleotides: TGTGCCAGCAGCTTACTATCGGCAGGCGGCTACACCTTC.

The chain employs TRBV21-1 and TRBJ2-5; TRBD1 was called by the table and not checked on the DNA. TRBV21-1 is shown as a pseudogene. CDR3 length: 12 residues. This chain's CDR3 is CARRTEAKTQYF. The DNA of the CDR3 is TGTGCCAGAAGGACAGAGGCAAAGACCCAGTACTTC.

The chain couples TRBV3-1 (or the pseudogene TRBV3-2) to TRBJ2-4; 10 bases align to TRBD2. This CDR3 is 17 amino acids long. With 0 bases clipped from V and 2 bases from J, the junction kept 4 bases outside the gene matches. Germline V gene data show CDR1 as LGHDT and CDR2 as YNNKEL (reference sequence). CDR3 residues: CASSQEGTSVSKNIQYF. CDR3 nucleotide sequence: TGTGCCAGCAGCCAAGAGGGGACTAGCGTTTCCAAAAACATTCAGTACTTC.

The chain joins TRBV27 to TRBJ2-7; TRBD2 might be the D (5 bases). The CDR3 is 15 amino acids. Deletions cut 5 bases from V and 5 bases from J, with 19 bases between. The germline gives CDR1 MNHEY, CDR2 SMNVEV (reference sequence). The CDR3 loop reads CASSARIGVGNEQYF. The CDR3 nucleotides read TGTGCCAGCAGTGCAAGAATCGGGGTGGGGAACGAGCAGTACTTC.

V and J are TRBV6-5 and TRBJ2-5, with 8 bases aligning to TRBD1. CDR1 and CDR2 (germline): MNHEY, SVGAGI. The CDR3 sequence is 15 residues long. Germline trimming cut 1 base from V and 5 bases from J; bases unmatched to any gene: 6. CDR3 sequence reads: CASSYLAGGRETQYF. The DNA of the CDR3 is TGTGCCAGCAGTTACTTGGCAGGGGGCAGGGAGACCCAGTACTTC.

The chain joins TRBV11-2 to TRBJ2-7; a weak D match, TRBD1 (6 bases). The CDR3 is made up of 13 amino acids. V was pared by 5 bases and J by 6 bases, with 14 bases between. The V gene's germline CDR1 is SGHAT and CDR2 FQNNGV. Here the CDR3 reads CASSTNRVGEQYF. The CDR3 nucleotides read TGTGCCAGCAGCACAAACAGGGTCGGCGAGCAGTACTTC.

J is TRBJ2-3 and V is TRBV7-2; 9 nucleotides agree with TRBD2. The trim removed 1 base at V and 4 bases at J, leaving 6 bases unmatched. Germline lookup yields CDR1 SGHTA and CDR2 FQGNSA. There are 16 residues in the CDR3. DNA of the CDR3: TGTGCCAGCAGCTTAGGTCGCGGGGGGGTATCAGATACGCAGTATTTT. It encodes CASSLGRGGVSDTQYF.